This T cell receptor beta chain derives from a study of regulatory T cells in long-lasting Graves disease. The V end lost 1 base, the J end lost 5 bases, and 8 bases lay between the germline ends. The CDR3 consists of 13 residues. Germline CDR1 and CDR2: LGHDT and YNNKEL (reference sequence). This clonotype has at least ten counts. In building TCR beta libraries, iRepertoire HTBI primers were used together with Arm-PCR of CDR3 regions. TCRdb re-analysed the multiplex PCR reads in MiXCR, keeping a single row per CDR3 protein. The table shows under 700,000 distinct CDR3 sequences, with roughly 15% occurring only once. Indicated time point: newly diagnosed GD, antithyroid drugs for less than 3 months. Following extraction of RNA from PBMCs, that RNA was used to make the TCR library. The sample was also linked to a second study, of T cells in Graves' hyperthyroidism and ophthalmopathy.

The sample here was peripheral blood mononuclear cells (PBMCs), taken at new diagnosis, from a patient treated with antithyroid drugs. The V and J genes are TRBV3-1 and TRBJ1-1; D gene ambiguous. This clonotype originated in a woman aged 40 to 65 with Graves disease. In DNA, the CDR3 is TGTGCCAGCAGCCAAGTGTCAGGTACTGAAGCTTTCTTT. Amino acid sequence: CASSQVSGTEAFF. Full variable domain (outside the CDR3, taken from reference TRBV3-1 and TRBJ1-1): DTAVSQTPKYLVTQMGNDKSIKCEQNLGHDTMYWYKQDSKKFLKIMFSYNNKELIINETVPNRFSPKSPDKAHLNLHINSLELGDSAVYFCASSQVSGTEAFFGQGTRLTVV.